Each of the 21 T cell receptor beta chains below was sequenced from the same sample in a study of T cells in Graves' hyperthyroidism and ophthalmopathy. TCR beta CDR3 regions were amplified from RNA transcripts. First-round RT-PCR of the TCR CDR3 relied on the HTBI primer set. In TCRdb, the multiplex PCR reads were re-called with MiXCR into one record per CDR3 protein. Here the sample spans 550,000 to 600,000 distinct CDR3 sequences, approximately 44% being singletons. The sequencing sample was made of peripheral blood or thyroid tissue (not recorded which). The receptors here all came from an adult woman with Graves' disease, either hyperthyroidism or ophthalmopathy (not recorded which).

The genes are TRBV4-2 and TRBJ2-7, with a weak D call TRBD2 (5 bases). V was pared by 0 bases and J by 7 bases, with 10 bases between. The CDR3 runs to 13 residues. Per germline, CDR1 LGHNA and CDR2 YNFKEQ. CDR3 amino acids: CASSQDLEREQYF. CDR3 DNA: TGTGCCAGCAGCCAAGACCTAGAGCGGGAGCAGTACTTC.

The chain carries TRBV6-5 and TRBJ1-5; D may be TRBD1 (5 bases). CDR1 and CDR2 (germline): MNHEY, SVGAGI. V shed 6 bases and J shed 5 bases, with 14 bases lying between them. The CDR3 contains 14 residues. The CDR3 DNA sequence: TGTGCCAGCAGCTCTCGACCGGGACATCAGCCCCAGCATTTT. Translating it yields CASSSRPGHQPQHF.

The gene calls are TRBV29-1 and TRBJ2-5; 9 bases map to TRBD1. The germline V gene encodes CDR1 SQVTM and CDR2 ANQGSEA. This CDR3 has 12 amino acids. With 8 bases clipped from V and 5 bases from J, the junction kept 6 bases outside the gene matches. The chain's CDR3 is CSSDRGGETQYF. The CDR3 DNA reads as TGCAGCTCGGACAGGGGCGGGGAGACCCAGTACTTC.

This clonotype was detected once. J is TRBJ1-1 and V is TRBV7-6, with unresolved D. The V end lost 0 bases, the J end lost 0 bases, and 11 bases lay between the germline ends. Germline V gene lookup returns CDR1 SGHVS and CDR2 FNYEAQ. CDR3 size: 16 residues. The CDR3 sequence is CASSLAGSPLNTEAFF. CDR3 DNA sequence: TGTGCCAGCAGCTTAGCGGGCAGCCCACTGAACACTGAAGCTTTCTTT.

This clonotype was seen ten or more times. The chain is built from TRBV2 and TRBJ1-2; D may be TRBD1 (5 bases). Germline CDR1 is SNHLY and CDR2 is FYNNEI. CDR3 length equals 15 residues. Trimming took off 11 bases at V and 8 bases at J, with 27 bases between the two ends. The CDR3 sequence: CASQGVDTSWDGYTF. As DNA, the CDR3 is TGTGCCTCTCAAGGGGTGGACACCTCGTGGGACGGCTACACCTTC.

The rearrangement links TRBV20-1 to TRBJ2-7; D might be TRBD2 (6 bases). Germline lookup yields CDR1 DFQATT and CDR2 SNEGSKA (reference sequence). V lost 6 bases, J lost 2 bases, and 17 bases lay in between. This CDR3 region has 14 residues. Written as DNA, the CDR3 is TGCAGTGCCGCGGGGTGGGGGAGCCCCTACGAGCAGTACTTC. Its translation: CSAAGWGSPYEQYF.

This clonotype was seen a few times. CDR3 sequence (DNA): TGTGCCAGCAGTTTTCTGGGGGCAACTAATGAAAAACTGTTTTTT. This encodes CASSFLGATNEKLFF. The chain couples TRBV6-6 to TRBJ1-4, with a weak D call TRBD1 (5 bases). There are 15 residues in the CDR3. Germline-derived CDR1 and CDR2 are MNHNY and SVGAGI (reference sequence). The ends were cut back, 4 bases at V and 0 bases at J, with 9 bases in the middle.

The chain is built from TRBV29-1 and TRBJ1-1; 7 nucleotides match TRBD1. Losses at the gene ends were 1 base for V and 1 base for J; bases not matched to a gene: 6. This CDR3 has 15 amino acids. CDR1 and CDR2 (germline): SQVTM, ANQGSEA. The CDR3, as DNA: TGCAGCGTTGAAGTATTGGGACAGAAGAACACTGAAGCTTTCTTT. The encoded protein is CSVEVLGQKNTEAFF.

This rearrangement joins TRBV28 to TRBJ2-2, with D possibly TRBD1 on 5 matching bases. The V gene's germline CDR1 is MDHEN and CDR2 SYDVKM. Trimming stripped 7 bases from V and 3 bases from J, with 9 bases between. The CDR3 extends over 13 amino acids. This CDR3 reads CASNRLDTGELFF. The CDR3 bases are TGTGCCAGCAACAGGTTGGACACCGGGGAGCTGTTTTTT.

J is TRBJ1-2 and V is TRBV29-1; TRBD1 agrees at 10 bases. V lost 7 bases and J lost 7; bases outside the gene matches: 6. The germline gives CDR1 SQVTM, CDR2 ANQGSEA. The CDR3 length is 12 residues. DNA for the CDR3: TGCAGCGCGGGACAGGGGTATTCTGGCTACACCTTC. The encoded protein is CSAGQGYSGYTF.

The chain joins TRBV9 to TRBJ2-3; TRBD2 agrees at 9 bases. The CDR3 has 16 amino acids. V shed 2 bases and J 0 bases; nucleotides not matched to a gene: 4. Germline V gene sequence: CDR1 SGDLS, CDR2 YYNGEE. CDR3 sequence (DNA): TGTGCCAGCAGCGTTGCTAGCGGGACGAGCACAGATACGCAGTATTTT. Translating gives CASSVASGTSTDTQYF.

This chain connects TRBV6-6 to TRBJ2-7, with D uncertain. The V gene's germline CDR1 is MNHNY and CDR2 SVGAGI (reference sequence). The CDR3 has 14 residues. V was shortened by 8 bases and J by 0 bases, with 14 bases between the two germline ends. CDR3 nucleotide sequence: TGTGCCAGCTTCCACCGCCTTAGCTCCTACGAGCAGTACTTC. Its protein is CASFHRLSSYEQYF.

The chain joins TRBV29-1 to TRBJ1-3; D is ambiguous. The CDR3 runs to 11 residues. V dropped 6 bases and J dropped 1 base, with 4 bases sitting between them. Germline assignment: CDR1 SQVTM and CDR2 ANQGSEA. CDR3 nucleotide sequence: TGCAGCGTCTGGTCTGGAAACACCATATATTTT. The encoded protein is CSVWSGNTIYF.

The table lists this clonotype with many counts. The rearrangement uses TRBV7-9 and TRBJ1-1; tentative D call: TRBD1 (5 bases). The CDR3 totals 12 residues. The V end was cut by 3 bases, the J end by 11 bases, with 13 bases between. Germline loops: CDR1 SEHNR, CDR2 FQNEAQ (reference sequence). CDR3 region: CASSFAWGIAFF. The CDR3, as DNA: TGTGCCAGCAGCTTCGCCTGGGGCATCGCTTTCTTT.

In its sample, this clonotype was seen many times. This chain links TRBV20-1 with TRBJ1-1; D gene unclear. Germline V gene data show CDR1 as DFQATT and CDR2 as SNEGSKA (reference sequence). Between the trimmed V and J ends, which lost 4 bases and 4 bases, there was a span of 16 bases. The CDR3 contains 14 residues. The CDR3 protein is CSATPSGRATEAFF. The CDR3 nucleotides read TGCAGTGCTACCCCCTCAGGAAGGGCCACTGAAGCTTTCTTT.

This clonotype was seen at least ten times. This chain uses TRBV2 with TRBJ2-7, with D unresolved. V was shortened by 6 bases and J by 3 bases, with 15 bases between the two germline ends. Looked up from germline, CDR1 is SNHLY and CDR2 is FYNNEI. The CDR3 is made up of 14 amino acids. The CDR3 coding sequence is TGTGCCAGCAGACAACACGCTAGGGACTACGAGCAGTACTTC. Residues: CASRQHARDYEQYF.

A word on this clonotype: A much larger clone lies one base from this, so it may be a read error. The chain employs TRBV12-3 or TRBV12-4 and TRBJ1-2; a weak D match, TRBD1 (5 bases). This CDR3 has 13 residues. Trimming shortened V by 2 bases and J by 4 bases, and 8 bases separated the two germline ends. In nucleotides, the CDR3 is TGTGCCAGCAGTTTAATGACAGCCTATGGCTACACCTTC. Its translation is CASSLMTAYGYTF.

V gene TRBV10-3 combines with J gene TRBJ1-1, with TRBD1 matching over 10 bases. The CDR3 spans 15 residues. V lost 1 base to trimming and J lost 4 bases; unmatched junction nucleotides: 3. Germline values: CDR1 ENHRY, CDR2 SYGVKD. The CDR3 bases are TGTGCCATCAGTGAGTTTTGGACAGGGGGCACTGAAGCTTTCTTT. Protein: CAISEFWTGGTEAFF.

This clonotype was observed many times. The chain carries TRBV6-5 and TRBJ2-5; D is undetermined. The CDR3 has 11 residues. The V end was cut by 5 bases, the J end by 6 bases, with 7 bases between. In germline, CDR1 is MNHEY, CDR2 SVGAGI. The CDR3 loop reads CASSRMQTQYF. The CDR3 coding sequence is TGTGCCAGCAGTCGGATGCAGACCCAGTACTTC.

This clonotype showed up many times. The CDR3 protein is CASSATGGGIYEQYF. The CDR3 DNA sequence: TGTGCCAGCAGCGCCACAGGGGGCGGGATCTACGAGCAGTACTTC. This chain connects TRBV7-9 to TRBJ2-7; TRBD1 aligns across 9 bases. The trim removed 5 bases at V and 3 bases at J, leaving 8 bases unmatched. This CDR3 has 15 residues. Per the germline V gene, CDR1 is SEHNR and CDR2 is FQNEAQ (reference sequence).

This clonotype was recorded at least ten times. The CDR3: CASSIDRYQETQYF. The CDR3 nucleotides are TGTGCCAGTAGTATCGACAGGTACCAAGAGACCCAGTACTTC. V and J are TRBV19 and TRBJ2-5; a possible D gene is TRBD1 (6 bases). CDR1 and CDR2 (germline): LNHDA, SQIVND (reference sequence). Trimming removed 3 bases at V and 0 bases at J, with 8 bases between. The CDR3 runs to 14 residues. Drawing the rest from reference TRBV19 and TRBJ2-5, the complete variable domain is DGGITQSPKYLFRKEGQNVTLSCEQNLNHDAMYWYRQDPGQGLRLIYYSQIVNDFQKGDIAEGYSVSREKKESFPLTVTSAQKNPTAFYLCASSIDRYQETQYFGPGTRLLVL.